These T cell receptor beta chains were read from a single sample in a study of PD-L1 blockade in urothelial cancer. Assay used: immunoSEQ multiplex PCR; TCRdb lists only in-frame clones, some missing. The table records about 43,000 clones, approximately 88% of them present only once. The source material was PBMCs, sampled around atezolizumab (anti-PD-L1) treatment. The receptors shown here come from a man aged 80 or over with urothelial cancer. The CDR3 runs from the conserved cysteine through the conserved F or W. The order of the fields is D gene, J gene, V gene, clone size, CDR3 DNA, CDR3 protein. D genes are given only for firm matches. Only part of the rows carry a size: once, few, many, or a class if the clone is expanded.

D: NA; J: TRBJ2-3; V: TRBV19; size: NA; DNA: TGTGCCAGTAGTATAGGACTGGTTAGCACAGATACGCAGTATTTT; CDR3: CASSIGLVSTDTQYF
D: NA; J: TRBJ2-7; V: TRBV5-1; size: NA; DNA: TGCGCCAGCACCTCAGGGGTCCGCCGAGGAGGCGAGCAGTACTTC; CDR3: CASTSGVRRGGEQYF
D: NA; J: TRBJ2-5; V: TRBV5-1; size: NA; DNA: TGCGCCAGCAGCTTGGCCGTGGGCAGGCCAGAGACCCAGTACTTC; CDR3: CASSLAVGRPETQYF
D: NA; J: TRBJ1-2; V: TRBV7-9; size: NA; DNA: TGTGCCAGCAGCAGAGGACAGATCTATGGCTACACCTTC; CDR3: CASSRGQIYGYTF
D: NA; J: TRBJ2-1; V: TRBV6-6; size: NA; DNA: TGTGCCAGCAGCCGCGACAGCCCCTCCTACAATGAGCAGTTCTTC; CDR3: CASSRDSPSYNEQFF
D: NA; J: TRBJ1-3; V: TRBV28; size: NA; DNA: TGTGCCAGCAGACCTTCGGGGGCTGGAAACACCATATATTTT; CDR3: CASRPSGAGNTIYF
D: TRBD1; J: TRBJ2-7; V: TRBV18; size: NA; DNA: TGTGCCAGCTCACACGGACAGGGGGCACTCTCCACCTCAAACGAGCAGTACTTC; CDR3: CASSHGQGALSTSNEQYF
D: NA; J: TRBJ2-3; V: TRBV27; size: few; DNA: TGTGCCAGCAGGGGAAAAAGGGGTAGGACAGATACGCAGTATTTT; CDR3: CASRGKRGRTDTQYF
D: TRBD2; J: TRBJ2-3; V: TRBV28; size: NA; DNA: TGTGCCATTATGAATCCGGCTAGCGGAACGGTCACAGATACGCAGTATTTT; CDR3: CAIMNPASGTVTDTQYF
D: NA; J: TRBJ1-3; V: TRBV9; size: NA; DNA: TGTGCCAGCAGCGTAGGCGGAGGGGCAATAAACACCATATATTTT; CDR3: CASSVGGGAINTIYF
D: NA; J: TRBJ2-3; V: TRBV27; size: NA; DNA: TGTGCCAGCAGCCGGGGGATAACGCAGTATTTT; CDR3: CASSRGITQYF
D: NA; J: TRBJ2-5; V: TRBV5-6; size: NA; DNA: TGTGCCAGCAGCGCGGGCCTGGACGGGGAGACCCAGTACTTC; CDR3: CASSAGLDGETQYF
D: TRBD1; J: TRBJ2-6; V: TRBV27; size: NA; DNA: TGTGCCAGCAGCCCCCGCTCGACAGGGGGAATAATTCTGGCTGGGGCCAACGTCCTGACTTTC; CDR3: CASSPRSTGGIILAGANVLTF
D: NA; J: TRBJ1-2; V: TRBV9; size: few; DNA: TGTGCCAGCAGCGTAGATCCGGGAGGAGCTTATGGCTACACCTTC; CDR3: CASSVDPGGAYGYTF
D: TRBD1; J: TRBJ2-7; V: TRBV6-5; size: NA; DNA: TGTGCCAGCAGTTACGCGGACAGGGGCCACGAGCAGTACTTC; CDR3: CASSYADRGHEQYF
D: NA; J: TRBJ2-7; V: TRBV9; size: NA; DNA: TGTGCCAGCAGCGTAGCCCCAGGGGTCGACGAGCAGTACTTC; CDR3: CASSVAPGVDEQYF
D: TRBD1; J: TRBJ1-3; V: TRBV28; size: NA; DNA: TGTGCCAGCAGTAGGGACAGTGGAAACACCATATATTTT; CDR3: CASSRDSGNTIYF
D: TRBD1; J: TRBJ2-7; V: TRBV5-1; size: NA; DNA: TGCGCCAGCAGCTTGGCCGGGACAGGGTCGAATGAGCAGTACTTC; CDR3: CASSLAGTGSNEQYF
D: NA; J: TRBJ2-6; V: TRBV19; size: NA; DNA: TGTGCCAGTAGTATGACCTGGAGGGCGGCTGGCTCTGGGGCCAACGTCCTGACTTTC; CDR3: CASSMTWRAAGSGANVLTF
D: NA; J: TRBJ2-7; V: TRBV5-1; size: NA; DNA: TGCGCCAGCAGCAGAAGCGGGCCATCGGAAGAGCAGTACTTC; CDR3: CASSRSGPSEEQYF
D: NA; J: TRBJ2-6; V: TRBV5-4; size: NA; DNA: TGTGCCAGCAGCCCTACTCCTCGACAGGACTCTGGGGCCAACGTCCTGACTTTC; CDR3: CASSPTPRQDSGANVLTF
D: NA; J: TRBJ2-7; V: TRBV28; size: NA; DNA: TGTGCCAGCAGTTCCGGTCCGGTACTCGTCGAGCAGTACTTC; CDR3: CASSSGPVLVEQYF
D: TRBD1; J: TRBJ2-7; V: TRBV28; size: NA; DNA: TGTGCCAGCAGTCGAAGGACAGGGGGCGCTAAGGTAGTGGAGCAGTACTTC; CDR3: CASSRRTGGAKVVEQYF
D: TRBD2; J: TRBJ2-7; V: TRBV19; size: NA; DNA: TGTGCCAGTAGTATGGGGAGGGGCGGCGACGAGCAGTACTTC; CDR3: CASSMGRGGDEQYF
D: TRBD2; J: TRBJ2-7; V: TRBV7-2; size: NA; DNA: TGTGAGGAGGGCAGCGGGAGAATACCCTACGAGCAGTACTTC; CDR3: CEEGSGRIPYEQYF
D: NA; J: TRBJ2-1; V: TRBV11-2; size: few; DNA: TGTGCCAGCAGCCCTACCTTCAATGTCAATGAGCAGTTCTTC; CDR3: CASSPTFNVNEQFF
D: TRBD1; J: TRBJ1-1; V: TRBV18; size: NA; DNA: TGTGCCAGCTCATTTCAACGGACAGGGGCCTTGAACACTGAAGCTTTCTTT; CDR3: CASSFQRTGALNTEAFF